The 21 T cell receptor beta chains listed next were all sequenced from one sample in a study of blood T cell repertoires in COVID-19. The assay was immunoSEQ multiplex PCR, and TCRdb's table has in-frame clones only and misses some. The table records fewer than 250,000 clones, approximately 80% of them present only once. Sequencing input: peripheral blood. The origin of the receptors is a woman older than 75 with acute or convalescent COVID-19.

The rearrangement joins TRBV25-1 to TRBJ1-3; D is perhaps TRBD1 (5 bases). This CDR3 has 16 amino acids. CDR1 MGHDK and CDR2 SYGVNS come from the germline V gene. The V gene lost 2 bases and the J gene lost 2 bases, with 13 bases spanning the gap. CDR3 DNA sequence: TGTGCCAGCAGTGAAGCCGCAGGGTCGGCTGGAAACACCATATATTTT. Translated: CASSEAAGSAGNTIYF.

The rearrangement uses TRBV5-1 and TRBJ2-2; 11 bases agree with TRBD1. The CDR3 totals 18 residues. Trimming at V came to 6 bases and at J to 5 bases, leaving 15 bases not matched to a gene. Germline V gives CDR1 SGHRS, CDR2 YFSETQ. The CDR3 is CASKSRGSGTGGTGELFF. As DNA, the CDR3 is TGCGCCAGCAAGTCCCGAGGTTCTGGGACAGGGGGAACCGGGGAGCTGTTTTTT.

This chain links TRBV5-1 with TRBJ2-7; 8 bases agree with TRBD1. The CDR3 is 16 residues long. V gave up 4 bases and J gave up 3 bases; unmatched junction bases: 12. Germline CDR1 reads SGHRS; CDR2 reads YFSETQ. CDR3 region: CASSPLAGGASYEQYF. The DNA of the CDR3 is TGCGCCAGCAGCCCTTTAGCAGGGGGCGCAAGCTACGAGCAGTACTTC.

V is TRBV7-6 and J is TRBJ2-3, with TRBD2 matching 13 bases. In germline, CDR1 is SGHVS, CDR2 FNYEAQ. This CDR3 has 18 amino acids. Germline trimming cut 0 bases from V and 2 bases from J; bases unmatched to any gene: 5. CDR3 nucleotides: TGTGCCAGCAGCTTAGCGGGACTAGCGGGACAACTCACAGATACGCAGTATTTT. Translation gives CASSLAGLAGQLTDTQYF.

A single count supports this clone. The rearrangement links TRBV7-9 to TRBJ1-6; D is unresolved. Per the germline V gene, CDR1 is SEHNR and CDR2 is FQNEAQ (reference sequence). This CDR3 has 12 residues. Trimming removed 6 bases from V and 10 bases from J, with 10 bases in between. In DNA, the CDR3 is TGTGCCAGCAGACAAGGAGAATCACCCCTCCACTTT. This sequence encodes CASRQGESPLHF.

V usage is TRBV19 and J usage is TRBJ1-2, with TRBD1 matching over 10 bases. The length of the CDR3 is 14 residues. Germline assignment: CDR1 LNHDA and CDR2 SQIVND (reference sequence). The J segment lost 2 bases and the V segment lost 7 bases, leaving 4 bases of the junction unmatched. The CDR3 DNA reads TGTGCCAGTATAGGGACAGGGGAAAACTATGGCTACACCTTC. Protein: CASIGTGENYGYTF. Filled out from reference TRBV19 and TRBJ1-2, the complete variable domain reads DGGITQSPKYLFRKEGQNVTLSCEQNLNHDAMYWYRQDPGQGLRLIYYSQIVNDFQKGDIAEGYSVSREKKESFPLTVTSAQKNPTAFYLCASIGTGENYGYTFGSGTRLTVV.

The chain links TRBV24-1 to TRBJ2-1, with 9 positions matching TRBD2. V shed 2 bases, J shed 9 bases, and the junction held 7 bases outside the gene matches. The CDR3 length is 15 residues. Germline V gives CDR1 KGHDR, CDR2 SFDVKD. CDR3 sequence (DNA): TGTGCCACCAGTGATTCGGGACTAGCCCAGGCTGAGCAGTTCTTC. Residues: CATSDSGLAQAEQFF.

The chain joins TRBV7-2 to TRBJ2-5; 11 nucleotides align to TRBD2. The ends lost 2 bases at V and 5 bases at J; junction bases unmatched: 13. This CDR3 is 18 amino acids long. Germline CDR1 and CDR2: SGHTA and FQGNSA. The CDR3 reads CASSLHPSGRLGSETQYF. CDR3 nucleotide sequence: TGTGCCAGCAGCTTACATCCTAGCGGGAGGCTGGGCTCGGAGACCCAGTACTTC.

The V call is TRBV19, the J call TRBJ1-1, with 7 bases aligning to TRBD1. This CDR3 is 14 amino acids long. V shed 5 bases, J shed 5 bases, and the junction held 8 bases outside the gene matches. CDR1 is LNHDA and CDR2 is SQIVND in the germline V gene (reference sequence). CDR3: CASSHRGLETEAFF. In nucleotides, the CDR3 is TGTGCCAGTAGTCACAGGGGTTTGGAGACTGAAGCTTTCTTT.

This clone has just one count. This chain connects TRBV5-1 to TRBJ2-6; D gene ambiguous. V lost 0 bases, J lost 0 bases, and 4 bases lay in between. CDR1 and CDR2 (germline): SGHRS, YFSETQ. The CDR3 covers 15 residues. CDR3 region: CASSLVYSGANVLTF. CDR3 coding DNA: TGCGCCAGCAGCTTGGTCTACTCTGGGGCCAACGTCCTGACTTTC.

V usage is TRBV6-2 or TRBV6-3 and J usage is TRBJ2-1; D is possibly TRBD1 (5 bases). Germline-derived CDR1 and CDR2 are MNHEY and SVGEGT. V shed 5 bases and J shed 7 bases, with 21 bases lying between them. The CDR3 extends over 16 amino acids. This CDR3 reads CASSTYDRNLGNEQFF. The CDR3 DNA is TGTGCCAGCAGTACCTACGACAGAAACCTCGGGAATGAGCAGTTCTTC.

The chain couples TRBV7-9 to TRBJ2-1; the D is unclear. This CDR3 contains 15 residues. Germline V lookup: CDR1 SEHNR, CDR2 FQNEAQ (reference sequence). The V end lost 3 bases, the J end lost 2 bases, and 11 bases lay between the germline ends. The CDR3 DNA follows: TGTGCCAGCAGCTTTGCTGAACGAGCCTACAATGAGCAGTTCTTC. Its protein is CASSFAERAYNEQFF.

V is TRBV3-1 (or the pseudogene TRBV3-2) and J is TRBJ2-1; TRBD2 matches at 8 bases. With V trimmed by 5 bases and J by 4 bases, 4 bases remained unmatched. Germline-derived CDR1 and CDR2 are LGHDT and YNNKEL (reference sequence). The CDR3 extends over 14 amino acids. The CDR3 DNA sequence: TGTGCCAGCAGCTACCGGGGGGGATACAATGAGCAGTTCTTC. Amino acid sequence: CASSYRGGYNEQFF.

The rearrangement links TRBV29-1 to TRBJ1-4, with 7 bases that match TRBD1. Germline assignment: CDR1 SQVTM and CDR2 ANQGSEA. The CDR3 runs to 15 residues. Trimming cost V 5 bases and J 1 base; bases outside gene matches: 7. CDR3 amino acids: CSVQTGLGTNEKLFF. The CDR3 DNA is TGCAGCGTTCAGACAGGGTTGGGAACTAATGAAAAACTGTTTTTT.

The rearrangement uses TRBV5-8 and TRBJ2-1; 11 bases align to TRBD1. Germline loops: CDR1 SGHTS, CDR2 YDEGEE. The CDR3 extends over 14 amino acids. The V gene end was trimmed by 0 bases and the J gene end by 8 bases; junction bases not matched to a gene: 1. The CDR3 nucleotides are TGTGCCAGCAGCTTGGGGACAGGGGGCGATGAGCAGTTCTTC. As protein: CASSLGTGGDEQFF.

V usage is TRBV28 and J usage is TRBJ2-7; 8 bases align to TRBD2. Germline CDR1 MDHEN, CDR2 SYDVKM. The CDR3 is 12 amino acids. The junction had 7 bases not matched to a gene; V was cut back by 10 bases and J by 5 bases. The CDR3 loop is CATLRGGDEQYF. CDR3 sequence (DNA): TGTGCCACCCTCCGGGGGGGTGACGAGCAGTACTTC.

The chain joins TRBV5-1 to TRBJ1-1; TRBD1 agrees at 7 bases. Per the germline V gene, CDR1 is SGHRS and CDR2 is YFSETQ. Unmatched junction bases numbered 2, after V lost 2 bases and J lost 1 base. CDR3 length equals 14 residues. CDR3 amino acids: CASSFTGENTEAFF. The CDR3 bases are TGCGCCAGCAGCTTCACAGGGGAGAACACTGAAGCTTTCTTT.

This chain links TRBV5-1 with TRBJ2-3; 12 nucleotides match TRBD1. The CDR3 extends over 16 amino acids. The germline V gene has CDR1 SGHRS and CDR2 YFSETQ. V dropped 4 bases and J dropped 7; count of bases not matched to a gene: 10. The CDR3 loop is CASSPPGTGGMNTQYF. The CDR3 DNA reads TGCGCCAGCAGCCCTCCGGGGACAGGGGGCATGAATACGCAGTATTTT.

This chain joins TRBV7-2 and TRBJ1-5, with TRBD1 identical over 7 bases. V shed 4 bases and J 4 bases; nucleotides not matched to a gene: 13. The CDR3 is 17 residues long. CDR1 is SGHTA, CDR2 FQGNSA, per germline. In DNA, the CDR3 is TGTGCCAGCAGCTCATATAACAGGGGATCTATGAATCAGCCCCAGCATTTT. This sequence encodes CASSSYNRGSMNQPQHF.

This clone was counted a few times. The chain recombines TRBV19 with TRBJ1-5; TRBD1 aligns across 10 bases. Germline V lookup: CDR1 LNHDA, CDR2 SQIVND (reference sequence). Trimming cost V 4 bases and J 4 bases; bases outside gene matches: 7. CDR3 length: 16 amino acids. The CDR3 DNA follows: TGTGCCAGTAGTAAGCAGGGACAGGGGATGAATCAGCCCCAGCATTTT. It translates to CASSKQGQGMNQPQHF.

The CDR3 region is CASSLRGGSNSPLHF. DNA of the CDR3: TGTGCCAGCAGCTTGAGGGGAGGGTCTAATTCACCCCTCCACTTT. The rearrangement joins TRBV5-6 to TRBJ1-6, with D possibly matching TRBD1 (5 bases). The CDR3 length is 15 residues. Looked up from germline, CDR1 is SGHDT and CDR2 is YYEEEE. Trimming took off 1 base at V and 6 bases at J, with 11 bases between the two ends.